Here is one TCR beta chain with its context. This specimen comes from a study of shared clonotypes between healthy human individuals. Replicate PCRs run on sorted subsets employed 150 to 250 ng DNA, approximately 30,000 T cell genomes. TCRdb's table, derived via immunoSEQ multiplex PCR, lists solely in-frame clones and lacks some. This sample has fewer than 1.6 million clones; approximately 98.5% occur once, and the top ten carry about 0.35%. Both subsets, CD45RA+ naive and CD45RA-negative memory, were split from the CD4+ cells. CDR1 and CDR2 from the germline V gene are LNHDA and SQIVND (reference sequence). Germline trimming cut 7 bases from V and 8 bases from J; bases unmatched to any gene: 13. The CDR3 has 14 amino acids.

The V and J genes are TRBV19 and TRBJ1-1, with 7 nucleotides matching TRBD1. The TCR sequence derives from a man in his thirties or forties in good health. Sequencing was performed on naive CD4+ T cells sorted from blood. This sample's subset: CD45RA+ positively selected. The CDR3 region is CASTSPGTVEEAFF. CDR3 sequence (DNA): TGTGCCAGTACCTCCCCAGGGACAGTAGAAGAAGCTTTCTTT. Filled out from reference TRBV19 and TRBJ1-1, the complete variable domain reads DGGITQSPKYLFRKEGQNVTLSCEQNLNHDAMYWYRQDPGQGLRLIYYSQIVNDFQKGDIAEGYSVSREKKESFPLTVTSAQKNPTAFYLCASTSPGTVEEAFFGQGTRLTVV.